The 14 T cell receptor beta chains given below trace back to one sample, sequenced in a study of monozygotic twins with inflammatory bowel disease. TCRdb reprocessed the 5' RACE reads and keeps a single row for each CDR3 protein, giving no DNA. The sample is made up of 350,000 to 400,000 distinct CDR3 sequences, and the top ten hold 2% to 3% of it. Sequenced: blood. The source is a human donor with ulcerative colitis or Crohn's disease, or a healthy co-twin of an affected twin (not recorded which).

The chain links TRBV5-1 to TRBJ2-1; the TCRdb D gene call, TRBD2, has no DNA to confirm it. The length of the CDR3 is 17 residues. Per the germline V gene, CDR1 is SGHRS and CDR2 is YFSETQ. CDR3 sequence reads: CASSLASTSGRNNEQFF.

This chain uses TRBV7-9 with TRBJ2-4; TCRdb proposes TRBD1, but this gene call is untestable without DNA. This CDR3 spans 16 amino acids. Germline lookup yields CDR1 SEHNR and CDR2 FQNEAQ (reference sequence). The CDR3 reads CASSSATGLAKNIQYF. Full variable domain (rest looked up from reference TRBV7-9 and TRBJ2-4): DTGVSQNPRHKITKRGQNVTFRCDPISEHNRLYWYRQTLGQGPEFLTYFQNEAQLEKSRLLSDRFSAERPKGSFSTLEIQRTEQGDSAMYLCASSSATGLAKNIQYFGAGTRLSVL.

This rearrangement joins TRBV20-1 to TRBJ2-7; the D gene TCRdb calls, TRBD1, cannot be checked with no DNA. There are 14 residues in the CDR3. Germline assignment: CDR1 DFQATT and CDR2 SNEGSKA (reference sequence). CDR3 amino acids: CSAGSTGYSYEQYF.

The rearrangement links TRBV20-1 to TRBJ1-2; the D call from TCRdb, TRBD1, cannot be confirmed without DNA. The CDR3 length is 16 residues. Germline CDR1 is DFQATT and CDR2 is SNEGSKA (reference sequence). CDR3 protein: CSARDMGQGINYGYTF.

The chain uses TRBV6-5 and TRBJ1-6; as DNA is missing, the TRBD1 call by TCRdb cannot be tested. The CDR3 is 14 residues long. The germline gives CDR1 MNHEY, CDR2 SVGAGI. CDR3 in amino acids: CASSYPGQGRPLHF.

This chain uses TRBV5-1 with TRBJ2-7. The CDR3 is 15 residues long. CDR1 and CDR2 (germline): SGHRS, YFSETQ. The CDR3 spells CASSLDGVVVYEQYF.

The chain has TRBV15 and TRBJ1-2. This CDR3 has 12 amino acids. Germline CDR1 reads LNHNV; CDR2 reads YYDKDF (reference sequence). CDR3 region: CATSEGFYGYTF.

The gene calls are TRBV7-3 and TRBJ2-1; the D call of TRBD1 rests on TCRdb alone, since no DNA is present to check it. CDR3 length: 18 amino acids. CDR1 and CDR2 from the germline V gene are SGHTA and FQGTGA. The CDR3 is CASSSQGSGGLFYNEQFF.

The V and J genes are TRBV27 and TRBJ2-7; the D gene TCRdb calls, TRBD1, cannot be checked with no DNA. This CDR3 comprises 14 residues. CDR1 and CDR2 (germline): MNHEY, SMNVEV (reference sequence). CDR3 amino acids: CASSLVGQVFEQYF.

V and J are TRBV9 and TRBJ2-3; TCRdb calls TRBD1, which cannot be checked without DNA. This CDR3 spans 14 amino acids. Looked up from germline, CDR1 is SGDLS and CDR2 is YYNGEE. CDR3 amino acids: CASSVAGDTDTQYF.

The chain couples TRBV5-8 to TRBJ1-5; the TRBD1 assignment by TCRdb is unverifiable without DNA. This CDR3 comprises 15 residues. Per the germline V gene, CDR1 is SGHTS and CDR2 is YDEGEE. CDR3: CASSLETGSGQPQHF.

The rearrangement uses TRBV20-1 and TRBJ1-2; TCRdb indicates TRBD1, and absent DNA this call remains unverified. The CDR3 runs 14 residues. Germline CDR1 DFQATT, CDR2 SNEGSKA (reference sequence). The CDR3 region is CSASDLGPNYGYTF.

This chain links TRBV12-3 or TRBV12-4 with TRBJ1-5. This CDR3 has 14 amino acids. This CDR3 reads CASSLAGSDQPQHF.

V is TRBV6-2 or TRBV6-3 and J is TRBJ2-3; TCRdb gives TRBD1 as the D gene, but with no DNA this cannot be confirmed. Germline CDR1 and CDR2: MNHEY and SVGEGT. CDR3 size: 19 residues. The CDR3 sequence is CASKDSFFSRIKLTDTQYF.